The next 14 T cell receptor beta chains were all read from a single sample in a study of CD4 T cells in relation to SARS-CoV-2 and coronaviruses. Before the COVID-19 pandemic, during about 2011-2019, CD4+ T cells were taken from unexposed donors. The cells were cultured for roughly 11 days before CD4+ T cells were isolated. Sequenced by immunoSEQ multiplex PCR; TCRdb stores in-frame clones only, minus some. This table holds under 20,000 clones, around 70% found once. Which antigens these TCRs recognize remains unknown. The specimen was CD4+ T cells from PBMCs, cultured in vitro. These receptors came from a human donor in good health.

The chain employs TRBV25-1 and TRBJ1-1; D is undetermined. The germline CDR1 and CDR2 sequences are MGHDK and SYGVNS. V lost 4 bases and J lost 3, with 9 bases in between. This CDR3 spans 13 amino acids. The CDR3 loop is CASSAIRDTEAFF. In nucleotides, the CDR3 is TGTGCCAGCAGTGCTATAAGGGACACTGAAGCTTTCTTT.

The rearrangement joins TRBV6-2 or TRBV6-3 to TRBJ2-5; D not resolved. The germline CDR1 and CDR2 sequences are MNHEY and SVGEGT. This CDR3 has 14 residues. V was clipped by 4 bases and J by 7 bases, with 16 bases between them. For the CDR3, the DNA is TGTGCCAGCAGTTTCGGACCGAATAGTGGGACCCAGTACTTC. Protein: CASSFGPNSGTQYF.

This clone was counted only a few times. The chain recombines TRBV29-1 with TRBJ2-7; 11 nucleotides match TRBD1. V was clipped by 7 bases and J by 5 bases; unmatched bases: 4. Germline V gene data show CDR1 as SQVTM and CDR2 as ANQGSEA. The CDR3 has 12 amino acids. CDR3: CSARTGGDEQYF. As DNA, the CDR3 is TGCAGCGCTAGGACAGGGGGCGACGAGCAGTACTTC.

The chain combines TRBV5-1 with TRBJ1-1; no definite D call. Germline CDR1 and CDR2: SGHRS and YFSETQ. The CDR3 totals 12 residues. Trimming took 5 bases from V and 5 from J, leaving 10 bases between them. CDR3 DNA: TGCGCCAGCAGTTTTGGTTTTACTGAAGCTTTCTTT. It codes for CASSFGFTEAFF.

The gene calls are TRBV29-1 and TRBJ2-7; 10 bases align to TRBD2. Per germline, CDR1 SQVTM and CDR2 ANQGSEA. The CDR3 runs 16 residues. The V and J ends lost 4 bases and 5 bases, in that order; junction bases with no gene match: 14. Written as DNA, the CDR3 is TGCAGCGTTGTATCAAGTCGTGGGCTAGCGGGAGACGAGCAGTACTTC. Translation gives CSVVSSRGLAGDEQYF.

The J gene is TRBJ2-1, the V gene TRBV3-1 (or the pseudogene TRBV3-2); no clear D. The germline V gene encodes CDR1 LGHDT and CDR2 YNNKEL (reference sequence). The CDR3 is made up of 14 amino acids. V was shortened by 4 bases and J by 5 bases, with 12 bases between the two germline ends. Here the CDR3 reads CASSPDGPNNEQFF. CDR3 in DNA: TGTGCCAGCAGCCCCGATGGACCCAACAATGAGCAGTTCTTC.

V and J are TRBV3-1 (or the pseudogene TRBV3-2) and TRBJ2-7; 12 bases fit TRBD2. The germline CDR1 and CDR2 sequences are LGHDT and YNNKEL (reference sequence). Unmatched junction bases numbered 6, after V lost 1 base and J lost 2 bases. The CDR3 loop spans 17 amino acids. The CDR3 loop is CASSQASLAGGPYEQYF. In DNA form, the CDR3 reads TGTGCCAGCAGCCAAGCATCCCTAGCGGGAGGGCCCTACGAGCAGTACTTC.

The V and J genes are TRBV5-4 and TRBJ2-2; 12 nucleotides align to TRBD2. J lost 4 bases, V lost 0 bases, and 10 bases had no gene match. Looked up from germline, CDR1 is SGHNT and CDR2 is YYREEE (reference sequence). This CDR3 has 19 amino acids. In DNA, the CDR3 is TGTGCCAGCAGCTTGGCCGGGCTAGCGGGAGGGCCGCTCACCGGGGAGCTGTTTTTT. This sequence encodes CASSLAGLAGGPLTGELFF.

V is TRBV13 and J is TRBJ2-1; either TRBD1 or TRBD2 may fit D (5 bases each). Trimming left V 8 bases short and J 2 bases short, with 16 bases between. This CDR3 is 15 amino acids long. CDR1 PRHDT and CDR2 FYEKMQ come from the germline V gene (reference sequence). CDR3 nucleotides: TGTGCCAGCTTCCTGGGGGTGGGGCCCTACAATGAGCAGTTCTTC. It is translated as CASFLGVGPYNEQFF.

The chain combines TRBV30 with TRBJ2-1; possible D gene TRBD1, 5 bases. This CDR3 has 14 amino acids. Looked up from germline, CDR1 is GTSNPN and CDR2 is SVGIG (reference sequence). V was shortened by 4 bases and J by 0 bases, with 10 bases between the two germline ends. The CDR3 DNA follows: TGTGCCTGGATAGGGGTTGGCTCCTACAATGAGCAGTTCTTC. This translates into CAWIGVGSYNEQFF.

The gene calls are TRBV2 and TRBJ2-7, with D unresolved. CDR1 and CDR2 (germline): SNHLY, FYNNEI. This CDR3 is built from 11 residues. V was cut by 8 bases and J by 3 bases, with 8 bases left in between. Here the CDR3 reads CASLGDYEQYF. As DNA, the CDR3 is TGTGCCAGCCTTGGCGACTACGAGCAGTACTTC.

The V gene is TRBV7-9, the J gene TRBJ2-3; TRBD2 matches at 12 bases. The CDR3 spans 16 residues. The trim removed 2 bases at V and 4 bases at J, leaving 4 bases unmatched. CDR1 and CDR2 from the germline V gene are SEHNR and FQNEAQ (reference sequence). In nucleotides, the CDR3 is TGTGCCAGCAGCTTACGACTAGCGGGAGAATCAGATACGCAGTATTTT. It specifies CASSLRLAGESDTQYF.

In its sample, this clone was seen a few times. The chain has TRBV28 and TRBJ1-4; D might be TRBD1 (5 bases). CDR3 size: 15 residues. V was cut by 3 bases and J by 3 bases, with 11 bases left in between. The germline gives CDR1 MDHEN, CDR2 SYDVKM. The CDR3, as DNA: TGTGCCAGCAGTTTGGGGGGAGAGGCTAATGAAAAACTGTTTTTT. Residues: CASSLGGEANEKLFF.

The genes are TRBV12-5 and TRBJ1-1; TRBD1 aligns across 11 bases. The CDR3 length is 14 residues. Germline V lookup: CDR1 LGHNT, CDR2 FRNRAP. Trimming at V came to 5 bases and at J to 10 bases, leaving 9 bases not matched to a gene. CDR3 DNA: TGTGCTAGTGGTCGCGACGGGACAGGGGGAGTAGCTTTCTTT. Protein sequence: CASGRDGTGGVAFF.